What follows describes a single T cell receptor (beta chain). The antigen is undetermined. This entry is derived from a study of T-cell memory formation after mild COVID-19. In germline, CDR1 is SNHLY, CDR2 FYNNEI. Trimming stripped 2 bases from V and 5 bases from J, with 18 bases between. The CDR3 is made up of 16 amino acids. Study conclusions and caveats: Memory from before infection featured some responding clones, which suggests cross-reactive memory joined. Contracting clones, day 15 to 85, had balanced CD4/CD8, and later expanders favored CD4+.

TCRdb processed the 5' RACE reads anew with MiXCR; each CDR3 protein has one entry. This table holds 470,000 or so distinct CDR3 sequences, roughly 18% found once. This rearrangement joins TRBV2 to TRBJ2-5; D may match TRBD1 or TRBD2 (5 bases each). The TCR comes from an adult woman who had mild COVID-19 (a few samples of this study predate the infection). Cell type and time point are not known. Source material: PBMCs or a T cell subset sorted from them (not recorded which). CDR3 sequence reads: CASSETGRLEGETQYF. The CDR3 nucleotides read TGTGCCAGCAGTGAAACGGGCCGTCTTGAGGGGGAGACCCAGTACTTC.